This is a list of T cell receptor beta chains from one sample in a study of T cells in Graves' hyperthyroidism and ophthalmopathy. TCRdb re-called the multiplex PCR reads through MiXCR, storing one row per CDR3 protein. The data hold about 640,000 distinct CDR3 sequences, with around 20% observed a single time. Sequencing used blood. The receptors shown here come from a man aged 25-40 years with Graves' ophthalmopathy. Both conserved end residues are part of each CDR3. The order of the fields is clone size, D gene, J gene, CDR3 length, V gene, CDR3 protein, CDR3 DNA. A D gene is named only where the DNA matches it firmly. Not every row has a clone size; where given, it reads once, few, many or a size class.

few	TRBD1	TRBJ1-1	16	TRBV9	CASSPRQAGGGTEAFF	TGTGCCAGCAGCCCCAGGCAGGCAGGGGGGGGCACTGAAGCTTTCTTT
many	TRBD1	TRBJ2-7	14	TRBV28	CASSFLGQSYEQYF	TGTGCCAGCAGTTTTTTGGGACAGTCCTACGAGCAGTACTTC
few	-	TRBJ2-7	13	TRBV24-1	CATPGGGGYEQYF	TGTGCCACCCCTGGCGGGGGCGGGTACGAGCAGTACTTC
-	-	TRBJ1-2	16	TRBV18	CASSPRITTDIYGYTF	TGTGCCAGCTCACCAAGGATAACGACGGACATCTATGGCTACACCTTC
many	-	TRBJ1-1	13	TRBV10-3	CAISADRDTEAFF	TGTGCCATCAGTGCGGACCGAGACACTGAAGCTTTCTTT
few	-	TRBJ2-5	17	TRBV18	CASSPPLRLAGSETQYF	TGTGCCAGCTCACCACCTCTGCGATTAGCTGGGAGTGAGACCCAGTACTTC
few	TRBD1	TRBJ2-5	12	TRBV29-1	CSVARGRETQYF	TGCAGCGTTGCCAGGGGGCGAGAGACCCAGTACTTC
many	-	TRBJ1-1	15	TRBV28	CASKRAGIGDTEAFF	TGTGCCAGCAAAAGAGCAGGGATTGGGGACACTGAAGCTTTCTTT
-	TRBD2	TRBJ2-7	14	TRBV20-1	CSASPPVGGSEQYF	TGCAGTGCTAGCCCCCCGGTGGGGGGGAGTGAGCAGTACTTC
many	-	TRBJ2-3	12	TRBV2	CASSRDTDTQYF	TGTGCCAGCAGCAGGGACACAGATACGCAGTATTTT
-	-	TRBJ2-3	13	TRBV27	CASASADTDTQYF	TGTGCCAGTGCCAGTGCAGACACAGATACGCAGTATTTT
once	-	TRBJ1-6	17	TRBV20-1	CSARPPGVSSYNSPLHF	TGCAGTGCTAGGCCCCCAGGGGTCAGCTCCTATAATTCACCCCTCCACTTT
few	-	TRBJ1-1	14	TRBV15	CATSKPARGTEAFF	TGTGCCACCAGCAAACCGGCCCGAGGCACTGAAGCTTTCTTT
few	TRBD1	TRBJ2-1	15	TRBV3-1	CASSPRDRGGGEQFF	TGTGCCAGCAGCCCACGGGACAGGGGAGGGGGTGAGCAGTTCTTC
-	TRBD2	TRBJ2-7	18	TRBV6-1	CASRGLAGIERRVYEQYF	TGTGCCAGCAGAGGACTAGCGGGAATAGAACGTAGGGTCTACGAGCAGTACTTC
many	TRBD1	TRBJ1-5	14	TRBV28	CASSWLRGRQPQHF	TGTGCCAGCAGTTGGCTCAGGGGGCGTCAGCCCCAGCATTTT
-	TRBD2	TRBJ2-7	14	TRBV11-2	CASSWGLAGNEQYF	TGTGCCAGCAGCTGGGGACTAGCGGGAAACGAGCAGTACTTC
-	-	TRBJ2-1	18	TRBV11-2	CASSLVQGGGEPYNEQFF	TGTGCCAGCAGCTTGGTTCAGGGCGGTGGCGAACCCTACAATGAGCAGTTCTTC
-	TRBD1	TRBJ2-7	19	TRBV10-3	CAIRPIVKTGGPSSYEQYF	TGTGCCATCCGACCCATCGTCAAAACAGGGGGGCCTAGCTCCTACGAGCAGTACTTC
-	-	TRBJ1-6	14	TRBV6-5	CASSSGQYNSPLHF	TGTGCCAGCAGTTCGGGCCAATATAATTCACCCCTCCACTTT
-	-	TRBJ1-5	12	TRBV28	CASSPPFQPQHF	TGTGCCAGCAGTCCACCGTTTCAGCCCCAGCATTTT
-	-	TRBJ1-1	14	TRBV15	CATGGPNQNTEAFF	TGTGCCACGGGGGGCCCTAATCAGAACACTGAAGCTTTCTTT
-	-	TRBJ2-2	16	TRBV12-3/TRBV12-4	CASSFGSVLNTGELFF	TGTGCCAGCAGTTTTGGCTCGGTATTGAACACCGGGGAGCTGTTTTTT
-	TRBD1	TRBJ1-5	15	TRBV12-3/TRBV12-4	CASRPGGTSHQPQHF	TGTGCCAGCAGACCAGGGGGGACGAGCCATCAGCCCCAGCATTTT
-	-	TRBJ2-2	12	TRBV6-2/TRBV6-3	CASAMNTGELFF	TGTGCCAGCGCCATGAACACCGGGGAGCTGTTTTTT
few	-	TRBJ2-1	14	TRBV27	CASSYDHSYNEQFF	TGTGCCAGCAGTTACGACCACTCCTACAATGAGCAGTTCTTC
once	TRBD2	TRBJ2-5	16	TRBV10-2	CASSERKREVKETQYF	TGCGCCAGCAGTGAAAGAAAGCGGGAGGTTAAAGAGACCCAGTACTTC
few	TRBD2	TRBJ2-7	15	TRBV20-1	CSARKTSGSPSEQYF	TGCAGTGCTCGTAAGACAAGCGGGAGCCCCTCCGAGCAGTACTTC
few	-	TRBJ1-6	15	TRBV14	CASSQRTGYNSPLHF	TGTGCCAGCAGCCAAAGGACCGGCTATAATTCACCCCTCCACTTT
few	-	TRBJ1-2	11	TRBV28	CASSLRGSYTF	TGTGCCAGCAGTTTAAGGGGTTCCTACACCTTC
-	-	TRBJ1-5	13	TRBV5-1	CASSEGDNQPQHF	TGCGCCAGCAGCGAAGGTGACAATCAGCCCCAGCATTTT
few	-	TRBJ1-6	16	TRBV3-1	CASRDHPGVDNSPLHF	TGTGCCAGCAGAGATCACCCGGGGGTAGATAATTCACCCCTCCACTTT
many	-	TRBJ2-5	12	TRBV27	CASSSPEKTQYF	TGTGCCAGCAGTTCGCCCGAAAAGACCCAGTACTTC
many	TRBD2	TRBJ2-7	18	TRBV11-2	CASRKPGATSGRSYEQYF	TGTGCCAGCAGAAAACCCGGGGCGACTAGCGGGAGGTCCTACGAGCAGTACTTC
many	TRBD1	TRBJ1-1	13	TRBV2	CASSRDSYPEAFF	TGTGCCAGCAGCCGGGACAGTTACCCTGAAGCTTTCTTT
-	-	TRBJ1-5	17	TRBV19	CASSGGGERVSNQPQHF	TGTGCCAGTAGTGGAGGCGGAGAAAGGGTGAGCAATCAGCCCCAGCATTTT
-	TRBD2	TRBJ2-5	18	TRBV27	CASSLSSPLAGNQETQYF	TGTGCCAGCAGTTTATCCTCCCCTCTAGCGGGAAACCAAGAGACCCAGTACTTC
-	-	TRBJ2-1	16	TRBV20-1	CSARDMQGGSYNEQFF	TGCAGTGCTAGAGATATGCAGGGGGGCTCCTACAATGAGCAGTTCTTC
few	-	TRBJ2-7	14	TRBV4-3	CASSQDRGGWEQYF	TGCGCCAGCAGCCAAGACAGGGGTGGGTGGGAGCAGTACTTC
-	-	TRBJ1-3	17	TRBV6-5	CASSYSTPGRGLSAIYF	TGTGCCAGCAGTTACTCGACACCGGGACGGGGTTTGTCTGCCATATATTTT
-	TRBD2	TRBJ2-7	13	TRBV9	CASSSTSGYEQYF	TGTGCCAGCAGCTCTACTAGCGGCTATGAGCAGTACTTC
many	TRBD2	TRBJ2-7	16	TRBV7-2	CASSLEVSRESYEQYF	TGTGCCAGCAGCTTAGAGGTCTCGCGGGAGAGCTACGAGCAGTACTTC
few	-	TRBJ1-2	13	TRBV29-1	CSVERSGVNGYTF	TGCAGCGTTGAAAGATCCGGGGTAAATGGCTACACCTTC
many	TRBD2	TRBJ2-7	13	TRBV5-1	CASSLLAGGEQYF	TGCGCCAGCAGTTTACTGGCGGGAGGCGAGCAGTACTTC
many	TRBD1	TRBJ2-2	16	TRBV6-1	CASREAGTGGTGELFF	TGTGCCAGCAGAGAGGCCGGGACAGGGGGCACCGGGGAGCTGTTTTTT
-	TRBD2	TRBJ2-1	14	TRBV29-1	CSVILAATYNEQFF	TGCAGCGTGATCCTAGCGGCAACCTACAATGAGCAGTTCTTC
-	TRBD1	TRBJ2-7	15	TRBV6-2/TRBV6-3	CASSDSGTGTYEQYF	TGTGCCAGCAGTGATTCCGGGACAGGGACCTACGAGCAGTACTTC
-	TRBD2	TRBJ2-7	17	TRBV28	CASSLGGDGGRSYEQYF	TGTGCCAGCAGTTTGGGCGGGGACGGGGGGAGGTCCTACGAGCAGTACTTC